This T cell receptor (beta chain) emerged from a study of blood T cells in healthy people across ages. About the research overall: Per every two T cells, about one barcoded beta molecule was captured by template switching.

V shed 5 bases and J shed 2 bases, with 25 bases lying between them. The CDR3 is made up of 19 amino acids. Looked up from germline, CDR1 is SGHVS and CDR2 is FQNEAQ. Then a second PCR, running roughly 6 to 11 cycles, was carried out with a sample-barcoded 5' primer and a J-beta primer mix. In TCRdb, the 5' RACE reads were re-called with MiXCR into one record per CDR3 protein. The sample has 650,000 to 1,000,000 distinct CDR3 sequences; under 40% are singletons. This chain joins TRBV7-8 and TRBJ2-1, with D perhaps given as TRBD1 or TRBD2 (6 bases each). The receptor was isolated from a man aged 18 to 29 in good health. The sequenced sample consisted of blood. CDR3 sequence: CASSPGGTLHRVTYNEQFF. The CDR3 DNA reads TGTGCCAGCAGCCCCGGAGGGACACTTCACCGGGTGACCTACAATGAGCAGTTCTTC. Filled out from reference TRBV7-8 and TRBJ2-1, the complete variable domain reads GAGVSQSPRYKVAKRGQDVALRCDPISGHVSLFWYQQALGQGPEFLTYFQNEAQLDKSGLPSDRFFAERPEGSVSTLKIQRTQQEDSAVYLCASSPGGTLHRVTYNEQFFGPGTRLTVL.